These T cell receptor beta chains were read from a single sample in a study of CD8 T cells in Susac syndrome. TCRdb re-derived calls from the immunoSEQ multiplex PCR reads in MiXCR, one entry per CDR3 protein. Among 150,000 to 250,000 distinct CDR3 sequences listed, about 95% were seen once. Sequencing used CD4+ T cells from PBMCs. Every receptor here comes from a human donor with multiple sclerosis. Both conserved end residues are part of each CDR3. Each record gives: CDR3 length, V gene, clone size, J gene, D gene, CDR3 protein, CDR3 DNA. D genes are given only for firm matches. Only some rows state a clone size, as once, few, many or a class for expanded clones.

>19|TRBV7-9|-|TRBJ2-1|TRBD2
CASRTGTSGRANSNNEQFF
TGTGCCAGCAGGACCGGGACTAGCGGGAGGGCCAACTCTAACAATGAGCAGTTCTTC
>14|TRBV7-6|-|TRBJ2-3|-
CASSPRRGTDTQYF
TGTGCCAGCAGCCCTCGAAGGGGCACAGATACGCAGTATTTT
>14|TRBV29-1|-|TRBJ1-2|-
CSVEDLTGNYGYTF
TGCAGCGTTGAAGATCTTACAGGAAACTATGGCTACACCTTC
>14|TRBV5-4|-|TRBJ2-7|-
CASRSTGASYEQYF
TGTGCCAGCAGGTCGACAGGAGCTTCCTACGAGCAGTACTTC
>15|TRBV20-1|-|TRBJ2-6|-
CSASRAADGANVLTF
TGCAGTGCGAGCCGCGCGGCGGATGGGGCCAACGTCCTGACTTTC
>13|TRBV7-3|-|TRBJ1-2|-
CASSLRAREGYTF
TGTGCCAGCAGCCTCAGGGCCAGAGAGGGCTACACCTTC
>13|TRBV15|-|TRBJ2-7|TRBD1
CATSKDRVYEQYF
TGTGCCACCAGCAAGGACAGGGTGTACGAGCAGTACTTC
>19|TRBV7-8|-|TRBJ2-6|TRBD1
CASSSKSGTGGTGANVLTF
TGTGCCAGCAGCTCAAAATCCGGGACAGGGGGCACTGGGGCCAACGTCCTGACTTTC
>17|TRBV4-2|-|TRBJ2-7|TRBD2
CASSQDLPSGGIGEQYF
TGTGCCAGCAGCCAAGATCTCCCTAGCGGGGGGATCGGAGAGCAGTACTTC
>14|TRBV27|-|TRBJ1-5|-
CASRLMGVNQPQHF
TGTGCCAGCCGCTTGATGGGTGTCAATCAGCCCCAGCATTTT
>14|TRBV5-6|-|TRBJ2-1|-
CASSMWGPGNEQFF
TGTGCCAGCAGCATGTGGGGCCCTGGGAATGAGCAGTTCTTC
>14|TRBV15|-|TRBJ2-3|-
CATSRESFTDTQYF
TGTGCCACCAGCAGAGAAAGCTTCACAGATACGCAGTATTTT
>16|TRBV15|-|TRBJ1-2|TRBD1
CATSGGTGGVDYGYTF
TGTGCCACCAGCGGGGGAACAGGGGGCGTAGACTATGGCTACACCTTC
>11|TRBV7-9|-|TRBJ2-2|-
CATQGTGELFF
TGTGCCACTCAGGGGACCGGGGAGCTGTTTTTT
>15|TRBV7-9|-|TRBJ1-1|TRBD1
CASRYGTGGNTEAFF
TGTGCCAGCAGATACGGGACAGGGGGCAACACTGAAGCTTTCTTT
>14|TRBV3-1|-|TRBJ1-2|-
CASSQSPDSYGYTF
TGTGCCAGCAGCCAAAGTCCCGACAGTTATGGCTACACCTTC
>14|TRBV4-1|-|TRBJ1-5|-
CASSQVQGDQPQHF
TGCGCCAGCAGCCAAGTTCAGGGCGATCAGCCCCAGCATTTT
>14|TRBV30|-|TRBJ2-2|-
CAWGGAVATGELFF
TGTGCCTGGGGGGGGGCAGTCGCCACCGGGGAGCTGTTTTTT
>13|TRBV27|-|TRBJ2-3|TRBD1
CASSHTGGDTQYF
TGTGCCAGCAGTCATACAGGGGGCGATACGCAGTATTTT
>15|TRBV9|-|TRBJ2-5|TRBD2
CASSPQGGAQETQYF
TGTGCCAGCAGCCCGCAGGGAGGGGCTCAAGAGACCCAGTACTTC
>15|TRBV7-9|-|TRBJ1-2|-
CASSYQQGANYGYTF
TGTGCCAGCAGCTATCAACAGGGAGCTAACTATGGCTACACCTTC
>13|TRBV29-1|-|TRBJ2-7|-
CSARDADLYEQYF
TGCAGCGCTCGGGACGCAGACCTCTACGAGCAGTACTTC
>15|TRBV30|once|TRBJ1-6|TRBD1
CAWSFRDRGNSPLHF
TGTGCCTGGAGTTTCCGGGACAGGGGTAATTCACCCCTCCACTTT
>12|TRBV30|-|TRBJ2-3|-
CAWGTGPHTQYF
TGTGCCTGGGGAACCGGCCCTCATACGCAGTATTTT
>14|TRBV12-3/TRBV12-4|-|TRBJ2-7|-
CASSLTSGATEQYF
TGTGCCAGCAGCCTGACCAGCGGCGCAACCGAGCAGTACTTC
>14|TRBV15|-|TRBJ1-1|-
CATSRVDGTEEAFF
TGTGCCACCAGCAGAGTCGATGGGACGGAAGAAGCTTTCTTT
>12|TRBV20-1|-|TRBJ1-1|-
CSASRQRGIAFF
TGCAGTGCTAGCCGACAGAGGGGCATAGCTTTCTTT
>19|TRBV25-1|-|TRBJ2-5|TRBD2
CASSPPWGRSSGSMETQYF
TGTGCCAGCAGCCCCCCCTGGGGAAGGTCTAGCGGGAGTATGGAGACCCAGTACTTC
>15|TRBV3-1|-|TRBJ1-2|-
CASSPRRGAFYGYTF
TGTGCCAGCAGCCCGAGACGGGGGGCGTTCTATGGCTACACCTTC
>16|TRBV24-1|-|TRBJ2-2|TRBD1
CATSDLRQGGTGELFF
TGTGCCACCAGTGATTTGAGACAGGGGGGCACCGGGGAGCTGTTTTTT
>15|TRBV25-1|once|TRBJ2-1|TRBD1
CASSVRTGAYNEQFF
TGTGCCAGCAGTGTCCGGACAGGGGCCTACAATGAGCAGTTCTTC
>17|TRBV7-6|-|TRBJ2-1|TRBD2
CASSSRGLANSYNEQFF
TGTGCCAGCAGCTCCAGAGGACTAGCGAATTCCTACAATGAGCAGTTCTTC
>13|TRBV28|-|TRBJ1-2|-
CASRKAGNYGYTF
TGTGCCAGCAGAAAAGCGGGGAACTATGGCTACACCTTC
>16|TRBV2|-|TRBJ2-2|-
CASSGETAPNTGELFF
TGTGCCAGCAGTGGAGAGACAGCCCCGAACACCGGGGAGCTGTTTTTT
>12|TRBV24-1|-|TRBJ2-3|-
CATSDGSNTQYF
TGTGCCACCAGTGACGGGTCAAATACGCAGTATTTT
>17|TRBV24-1|-|TRBJ2-1|TRBD2
CATSDWTGTSGRNEQFF
TGTGCCACCAGTGATTGGACCGGGACTAGCGGGAGGAATGAGCAGTTCTTC
>12|TRBV6-1|-|TRBJ1-5|-
CASSEALEPQHF
TGTGCCAGCAGTGAAGCCCTTGAGCCCCAGCATTTT